Shown below are 13 T cell receptor beta chains from a single sample sequenced in a study of T-cell reconstitution after alpha-beta-depleted transplantation in children. Using unique molecular identifiers, the investigators prepared the TCRbeta library. MiXCR, applied by TCRdb to the PCR reads, yields one record per CDR3 protein. This table holds just over 950,000 distinct CDR3 sequences, 25% to 35% found once. Sequencing was performed on PBMCs, mostly from graft donor cells, taken 360 days after TCRalphabeta/CD19-depleted stem cell transplant. The receptors originated from a boy under two years old who had a stem cell transplant for SCID, so the T cells may come from the graft donor.

This clonotype was detected a few times. The gene calls are TRBV14 and TRBJ1-1, with D possibly TRBD1 on 5 matching bases. Trimming removed 1 base from V and 6 bases from J, with 12 bases in between. This CDR3 is 14 amino acids long. The germline V gene has CDR1 SGHDN and CDR2 FVKESK. The CDR3 DNA reads TGTGCCAGCAGCCAAGCGGGGGGGATGGCTGAAGCTTTCTTT. Protein sequence: CASSQAGGMAEAFF.

This clonotype was found a few times. The CDR3 DNA is TGTGCCAGCAGCCAAGATCTGGACCTGGGGGATACGCAGTATTTT. This translates into CASSQDLDLGDTQYF. The chain employs TRBV3-1 and TRBJ2-3; D gene unclear. Trimming removed 0 bases from V and 6 bases from J, with 13 bases in between. Germline lookup yields CDR1 LGHDT and CDR2 YNNKEL (reference sequence). The CDR3 runs to 15 residues.

Of note for this clonotype: The germline gene is not matched at one end of the junction; a read error may be the cause. V and J are TRBV7-2 and TRBJ2-7; 11 bases are a match to TRBD2. CDR1 and CDR2 (germline): SGHTA, FQGNSA. The CDR3 runs 17 residues. The CDR3 sequence: CASSLLAGGDSSSEQYF. In DNA form, the CDR3 reads TGTGCCAGCAGCTTATTAGCGGGGGGGGACAGTTCCTCCGAGCAGTACTTC.

DNA of the CDR3: TGTGCCAGCAGTTTGCGCCGGTCGGCGGGCGGCTACGAGCAGTACTTC. Protein product: CASSLRRSAGGYEQYF. The chain employs TRBV12-3 or TRBV12-4 and TRBJ2-7; D is perhaps TRBD2 (5 bases). V was cut by 3 bases and J by 3 bases, with 18 bases left in between. This CDR3 is built from 16 residues.

The V and J genes are TRBV28 and TRBJ1-4; D uncertain. Germline V gives CDR1 MDHEN, CDR2 SYDVKM. The CDR3 totals 16 residues. V shed 6 bases and J shed 4 bases, with 18 bases lying between them. CDR3 region: CASSPSDRRVNEKLFF. As DNA, the CDR3 is TGTGCCAGCAGCCCCAGCGATCGGAGGGTTAATGAAAAACTGTTTTTT.

This CDR3 is CASSEYTNQETQYF. As DNA, the CDR3 is TGTGCCAGCAGTGAATATACCAACCAAGAGACCCAGTACTTC. This chain joins TRBV25-1 and TRBJ2-5; D is unclear. The CDR3 loop spans 14 amino acids. Trimming removed 0 bases at V and 0 bases at J, with 5 bases between. Germline values: CDR1 MGHDK, CDR2 SYGVNS.

CDR3 DNA sequence: TGTGCCAGCAGCCTGACAGGGCTGAGAAGATACAATGAGCAGTTCTTC. Its translation: CASSLTGLRRYNEQFF. The genes are TRBV7-3 and TRBJ2-1; 7 positions agree with TRBD1. V lost 5 bases to trimming and J lost 4 bases; unmatched junction nucleotides: 11. Germline-derived CDR1 and CDR2 are SGHTA and FQGTGA. This CDR3 is 16 amino acids long.

The rearrangement uses TRBV11-3 and TRBJ2-7; D call uncertain. Looked up from germline, CDR1 is SGHNT and CDR2 is YENEEA. This CDR3 spans 13 amino acids. V was shortened by 5 bases and J by 6 bases, with 14 bases between the two germline ends. The CDR3, as DNA: TGTGCCAGCAGCGTTGGGTGGTCGGGCGAGCAGTACTTC. As protein: CASSVGWSGEQYF.

The chain uses TRBV4-3 and TRBJ2-1, with 8 bases aligning to TRBD2. The CDR3 consists of 14 residues. V shed 6 bases, J shed 4 bases, and the junction held 5 bases outside the gene matches. Germline CDR1 is LGHNA and CDR2 is YSLEER. CDR3 region: CASSKAGVYNEQFF. The CDR3 nucleotides read TGCGCCAGCAGTAAAGCGGGGGTGTACAATGAGCAGTTCTTC.

This clonotype was counted only a few times. The V call is TRBV20-1, the J call TRBJ1-2, with D tentatively TRBD1 (6 bases). The CDR3 loop spans 14 amino acids. Trimming removed 5 bases from V and 2 bases from J, with 15 bases in between. Germline V lookup: CDR1 DFQATT, CDR2 SNEGSKA (reference sequence). CDR3 region: CSAPTRGFNYGYTF. Here the CDR3 DNA reads TGCAGTGCTCCCACTAGGGGGTTCAACTATGGCTACACCTTC.

The chain uses TRBV12-3 or TRBV12-4 and TRBJ2-6; D is ambiguous. The V end was cut by 1 base, the J end by 1 base, with 14 bases between. CDR3 length: 18 residues. CDR3 sequence (DNA): TGTGCCAGCAGTTTAGAGGGCAGTCCCTCATCTGGGGCCAACGTCCTGACTTTC. It encodes CASSLEGSPSSGANVLTF.

This clonotype was observed a single time. V usage is TRBV25-1 and J usage is TRBJ2-5, with 8 bases fitting TRBD1. The CDR3 is 13 amino acids. Trimming took 4 bases from V and 4 from J; bases not matched to a gene: 2. CDR1 and CDR2 from the germline V gene are MGHDK and SYGVNS. The CDR3 nucleotides read TGTGCCAGCAGTGGGCAGGGGGCAGAGACCCAGTACTTC. Residues: CASSGQGAETQYF.

The chain is built from TRBV12-3 or TRBV12-4 and TRBJ2-7; TRBD1 matches at 7 bases. CDR3 size: 12 residues. The V and J ends lost 6 bases and 6 bases, in that order; junction bases with no gene match: 5. Here the CDR3 DNA reads TGTGCCAGCAGACTGACAGGGCGCGAGCAGTACTTC. Its protein product is CASRLTGREQYF.